The 13 T cell receptor beta chains listed next were all sequenced from one sample in a study of patients and donors after allogeneic stem cell transplantation. One entry per CDR3 protein, called by TCRdb with MiXCR from the RT-PCR reads. The sample shows 190,000 or so distinct CDR3 sequences, roughly 40% of them seen only once. Specimen: blood, either unsorted or a sorted T cell fraction (not recorded which). The receptors originated from a human donor who was either an allogeneic HSCT recipient or a stem cell or donor lymphocyte infusion donor (not recorded which). It is not recorded whose cells these are; they may come from a transplant donor.

The chain uses TRBV7-8 and TRBJ1-1; D is unresolved. CDR3 length: 14 amino acids. Germline-derived CDR1 and CDR2 are SGHVS and FQNEAQ. Deletions cut 3 bases from V and 3 bases from J, with 11 bases between. The CDR3 region has the DNA TGTGCCAGCAGCTTCGAGTCGGGTTACACTGAAGCTTTCTTT. Its translation: CASSFESGYTEAFF.

This clonotype showed up just once. The gene calls are TRBV9 and TRBJ1-5; D is unresolved. This CDR3 contains 15 residues. Per germline, CDR1 SGDLS and CDR2 YYNGEE. The V end was cut by 2 bases, the J end by 6 bases, with 15 bases between. The CDR3 DNA is TGTGCCAGCAGCGTTGGCCCGGAGATAAGTCAGCCCCAGCATTTT. Translating gives CASSVGPEISQPQHF.

The sample holds a few counts of this clonotype. The V gene is TRBV6-5, the J gene TRBJ2-1; 9 positions match TRBD1. This CDR3 has 15 residues. J lost 8 bases, V lost 6 bases, and 11 bases had no gene match. Germline CDR1 MNHEY, CDR2 SVGAGI. The CDR3 region has the DNA TGTGCCAGCAGCCCCATAGGACAGGGGACCGATGAGCAGTTCTTC. Translation gives CASSPIGQGTDEQFF.

This clonotype was seen a handful of times. V and J are TRBV19 and TRBJ2-1, with TRBD1 matching over 9 bases. Per the germline V gene, CDR1 is LNHDA and CDR2 is SQIVND (reference sequence). This CDR3 is built from 17 residues. Trimming at V came to 0 bases and at J to 1 base, leaving 4 bases not matched to a gene. CDR3 loop: CASSIDPGTGSYNEQFF. In DNA form, the CDR3 reads TGTGCCAGTAGTATAGACCCCGGGACAGGGTCCTACAATGAGCAGTTCTTC.

The chain couples TRBV25-1 to TRBJ1-1, with 7 positions matching TRBD1. Germline values: CDR1 MGHDK, CDR2 SYGVNS. With V trimmed by 3 bases and J by 10 bases, 5 bases remained unmatched. The CDR3 runs 12 residues. CDR3 protein: CASSEYRGGAFF. The CDR3 DNA is TGTGCCAGCAGTGAGTACAGGGGAGGAGCTTTCTTT.

The chain joins TRBV5-6 to TRBJ1-6; 8 positions agree with TRBD1. Germline loops: CDR1 SGHDT, CDR2 YYEEEE. V lost 4 bases to trimming and J lost 12 bases; unmatched junction nucleotides: 9. This CDR3 comprises 14 residues. CDR3 sequence: CASSRGTGSVPLHF. The CDR3 DNA is TGTGCCAGCAGCCGGGGGACAGGCTCCGTACCCCTCCACTTT.

The chain recombines TRBV20-1 with TRBJ1-2; the D gene is possibly TRBD1 (6 bases). CDR1 is DFQATT, CDR2 SNEGSKA, per germline (reference sequence). The V and J ends lost 3 bases and 4 bases respectively, with 15 bases between them. The CDR3 has 14 residues. CDR3 nucleotides: TGCAGTGCTAGGGACCGGGACACCCCCTATGGCTACACCTTC. It translates to CSARDRDTPYGYTF.

This chain connects TRBV28 to TRBJ2-1, with 7 bases fitting TRBD2. This CDR3 region has 13 residues. V gave up 6 bases and J gave up 5 bases; unmatched junction bases: 4. In germline, CDR1 is MDHEN, CDR2 SYDVKM. This CDR3 reads CASRKREDNEQFF. CDR3 nucleotide sequence: TGTGCCAGCAGAAAGCGGGAAGACAATGAGCAGTTCTTC.

The chain carries TRBV4-2 and TRBJ2-5; no definite D call. V was clipped by 0 bases and J by 5 bases, with 4 bases between them. This CDR3 comprises 12 residues. Germline CDR1 reads LGHNA; CDR2 reads YNFKEQ. CDR3 residues: CASSQERETQYF. As DNA, the CDR3 is TGTGCCAGCAGCCAAGAAAGGGAGACCCAGTACTTC.

V usage is TRBV28 and J usage is TRBJ1-5, with D tentatively TRBD1 (6 bases). The CDR3 has 15 amino acids. V lost 10 bases and J 1 base, leaving 17 bases between the germline ends. CDR1 and CDR2 (germline): MDHEN, SYDVKM. DNA for the CDR3: TGTGCCACCCTGGGGTCAAGGGGGAGCAATCAGCCCCAGCATTTT. This codes for CATLGSRGSNQPQHF.

The CDR3 loop reads CASSNRTGSADYEQYF. The DNA of the CDR3 is TGCGCCAGCAGCAATAGGACAGGGAGCGCGGATTACGAGCAGTACTTC. V usage is TRBV5-1 and J usage is TRBJ2-7, with TRBD1 identical over 8 bases. This CDR3 comprises 16 residues. V lost 4 bases to trimming and J lost 4 bases; unmatched junction nucleotides: 13. Germline V lookup: CDR1 SGHRS, CDR2 YFSETQ.

V and J are TRBV5-1 and TRBJ1-1; 10 bases map to TRBD1. V shed 4 bases and J 7 bases; nucleotides not matched to a gene: 13. CDR1 is SGHRS and CDR2 is YFSETQ in the germline V gene. The CDR3 is 16 residues long. CDR3 loop: CASSRDRRDRGGEAFF. CDR3 DNA: TGCGCCAGCAGCAGGGACCGCCGGGACAGGGGTGGTGAAGCTTTCTTT.

The V and J genes are TRBV28 and TRBJ1-2; D is perhaps TRBD1 (5 bases). V lost 10 bases to trimming and J lost 2 bases, with 11 bases between them. Germline V gene sequence: CDR1 MDHEN, CDR2 SYDVKM. The CDR3 extends over 12 amino acids. CDR3 in DNA: TGTGCCACTTGGGGGGGGAACTATGGCTACACCTTC. Its protein product is CATWGGNYGYTF.